The rows below give T cell receptor beta chains drawn from one sample of a study of neurological immune-mediated disorders. TCRdb recomputed calls from the 5' RACE reads with MiXCR, one row per CDR3 protein. The profile shows 25,000 to 35,000 distinct CDR3 sequences, 4% of them singletons. Material for sequencing was CD4+ T cells from blood. Receptors were obtained from a woman aged 40 to 50 in good health. Each CDR3 is given with its conserved first and last residue. D genes are given only for firm matches. The size field is filled for only some rows; it gives once, few, many or a size class.

>TRBJ1-2|-|many|TRBV20-1
TGCAGTGCTAGAGTCGACAGTAGTCAAGGCTACACCTTC
CSARVDSSQGYTF
>TRBJ2-7|-|many|TRBV28
TGTGCCAGCAGTTCCGGGCCGGAAAGCTCCTACGAGCAGTACTTC
CASSSGPESSYEQYF
>TRBJ2-7|-|many|TRBV27
TGTGCCAGCAGTTTAACCTGGGGGACTCCGACATCTCTTGAGCAGTACTTC
CASSLTWGTPTSLEQYF
>TRBJ2-2|-|many|TRBV12-3/TRBV12-4
TGTGCCAGCAGATACACCGGGGAGCTGTTTTTT
CASRYTGELFF
>TRBJ1-5|-|many|TRBV27
TGTGCCAGCGCTCCCAGGGATCTGGGCAATCAGCCCCAGCATTTT
CASAPRDLGNQPQHF
>TRBJ1-2|TRBD1|-|TRBV12-3/TRBV12-4
TGTGCCAGCAGTCCAGGCGGGGGCGGACAGGGAAGAGCGGGCTACACCTTC
CASSPGGGGQGRAGYTF
>TRBJ2-5|TRBD2|many|TRBV7-2
TGTGCCAGCAGCTTGACTAGCGGGAGAGAGACCCAGTACTTC
CASSLTSGRETQYF
>TRBJ1-1|-|many|TRBV5-5
TGTGCCAGCAGCTTGGCGGGGAGGGGGAGGCCTGAAGCTTTCTTT
CASSLAGRGRPEAFF
>TRBJ1-5|TRBD1|many|TRBV20-1
TGCAGTGCTAGTCCAGACAGGGTGGTTGGGCCCCAGCATTTT
CSASPDRVVGPQHF
>TRBJ1-6|-|many|TRBV13
TGTGCCAGCAGCACCCGTCTGACCATTAATTCACCCCTCCACTTT
CASSTRLTINSPLHF
>TRBJ2-5|-|many|TRBV10-3
TGTGCCATCAGGCAGGGGATCGGAGAGACCCAGTACTTC
CAIRQGIGETQYF
>TRBJ2-7|-|many|TRBV5-6
TGTGCCAGCAGCATCGGATACAGGGTAAACGAGCAGTACTTC
CASSIGYRVNEQYF
>TRBJ1-2|-|many|TRBV12-3/TRBV12-4
TGTGCCAGCAACAGGTGGGGGTATGAAGGCTACACCTTC
CASNRWGYEGYTF
>TRBJ1-1|-|once|TRBV5-1
TGCGCCAGCAGATTGGTGCCCACTGAAGATTTCTTT
CASRLVPTEDFF
>TRBJ2-5|TRBD2|-|TRBV12-5
TGTGCTAGTGGTTTGGCAGCGGGGGGTGTCGAGACCCAGTACTTC
CASGLAAGGVETQYF
>TRBJ2-2|TRBD2|many|TRBV6-6
TGTGCCAGCGTCCTAGCGGGAACCGGGGAGCTGTTTTTT
CASVLAGTGELFF
>TRBJ2-7|-|many|TRBV10-3
TGTGCCATCAGCACTACCGGGGGAAACTACGAGCAGTACTTC
CAISTTGGNYEQYF
>TRBJ2-2|TRBD2|many|TRBV5-1
TGCGCCAGCAGCATCCTTCTAGCGGGAGGGCCGAGGCGCGACGGGGAGCTGTTTTTT
CASSILLAGGPRRDGELFF
>TRBJ1-4|-|many|TRBV7-6
TGTGCCAGCAGCCCAGTTCGGTCAACTAATGAAAAACTGTTTTTT
CASSPVRSTNEKLFF
>TRBJ2-7|TRBD1|many|TRBV7-2
TGTGCCAGCAGCTTGGGGACAGTCTTGGGGGAGCAGTACTTC
CASSLGTVLGEQYF
>TRBJ2-7|TRBD2|many|TRBV3-1
TGTGCCAGCAGCCAAGAAAGCGGGAGGGCCTCCTACGAGCAGTACTTC
CASSQESGRASYEQYF
>TRBJ2-7|-|many|TRBV6-5
TGTGCCAGCATCGGAGGGGGGGCTGGCGAGCAGTACTTC
CASIGGGAGEQYF
>TRBJ1-5|-|many|TRBV5-5
TGTGCCAGCAGCTTCGGGGGGACGGCGTTTAGCAATCAGCCCCAGCATTTT
CASSFGGTAFSNQPQHF
>TRBJ2-7|-|-|TRBV29-1
TGCAGCGTTGTTCGTGGGACCTACGAGCAGTACTTC
CSVVRGTYEQYF
>TRBJ1-1|-|many|TRBV6-5
TGTGCCAGCAGCCCGACCTCCCCCCGGGGGGCTTTCTTT
CASSPTSPRGAFF
>TRBJ2-1|-|many|TRBV28
TGTGCCAGCAGTTCCCGCTCCTACAATGAGCAGTTCTTC
CASSSRSYNEQFF
>TRBJ2-7|TRBD2|many|TRBV5-6
TGTGCCAGCAGCACAAGACTAGCGCAGAGCTCCTACGAGCAGTACTTC
CASSTRLAQSSYEQYF
>TRBJ2-1|TRBD2|many|TRBV20-1
TGCAGTGTCCGGAAATCGGGAGCGGGAGGTGAGCAGTTCTTC
CSVRKSGAGGEQFF
>TRBJ2-7|-|many|TRBV6-5
TGTGCCAGCAGCTTAGAACTAAACTCCTACGAGCAGTACTTC
CASSLELNSYEQYF
>TRBJ2-5|-|-|TRBV5-1
TGCGCCAGCAGCTTCGCCAAAGACGGACGCCAGTACTTC
CASSFAKDGRQYF
>TRBJ1-1|-|many|TRBV5-1
TGCGCCAGCAGCATGACAGGCCAGAACACTGAAGCTTTCTTT
CASSMTGQNTEAFF
>TRBJ2-3|TRBD2|many|TRBV18
TGTGCCAGCTCACCACTAGCGGGGGTTCTAGATACGCAGTATTTT
CASSPLAGVLDTQYF
>TRBJ2-5|-|many|TRBV5-1
TGCGCCAGCAGCTTGGGGCAGCAAGAGACCCAGTACTTC
CASSLGQQETQYF
>TRBJ2-7|-|-|TRBV29-1
TGCAGCGTTGAAGATCTTCCGGGGGCGAGTTACGAGCAGTACTTC
CSVEDLPGASYEQYF
>TRBJ2-7|TRBD2|many|TRBV5-1
TGCGCCAGCAGCCCTACCCTTCCGGGAGGCTACGAGCAGTACTTC
CASSPTLPGGYEQYF
>TRBJ2-7|-|many|TRBV19
TGTGCCAGTAGTCCGGATGGCCAGTACGAGCAGTACTTC
CASSPDGQYEQYF
>TRBJ2-3|TRBD2|many|TRBV7-2
TGTGCCAGCAGCTTGTCGGGACTAGTCGTCCAAACGCAGTATTTT
CASSLSGLVVQTQYF
>TRBJ2-3|TRBD2|many|TRBV4-2
TGTGCCAGCAGCCCCCGTTGGGTAGCGGGGGGGCCGAGCACAGATACGCAGTATTTT
CASSPRWVAGGPSTDTQYF
>TRBJ2-2|-|many|TRBV7-2
TGTGCCAGCAGCCTGGTCCCGAGCACCGGGGAGCTGTTTTTT
CASSLVPSTGELFF
>TRBJ1-1|-|many|TRBV20-1
TGCAGTGCTAGAGTGCCGGTAATGGCTGAAGCTTTCTTT
CSARVPVMAEAFF
>TRBJ2-1|TRBD2|-|TRBV4-2
TGTGCCAGCAGCCCCACCGCACTAGCGGGGGGCGACAATGAGCAGTTCTTC
CASSPTALAGGDNEQFF
>TRBJ2-1|-|many|TRBV7-2
TGTGCCAGCAGCCAGCCTGCGGGACGGTATGAGCAGTTCTTC
CASSQPAGRYEQFF
>TRBJ1-6|-|many|TRBV12-3/TRBV12-4
TGTGCCAGCAGTCAAAGACTCTCACCCCTCCACTTT
CASSQRLSPLHF
>TRBJ2-2|-|many|TRBV15
TGTGCCACCAGCAGAGTCCAGAACACCGGGGAGCTGTTTTTT
CATSRVQNTGELFF
>TRBJ2-3|TRBD1|many|TRBV7-8
TGTGCCAGCAGCTCCTGGACAGGGCAAGCAGATACGCAGTATTTT
CASSSWTGQADTQYF
>TRBJ2-5|-|medium-sized|TRBV18
TGTGCCAGCTCACCAGAACTACAAGAGACCCAGTACTTC
CASSPELQETQYF
>TRBJ1-4|-|few|TRBV2
TGTGCCAGCAGTCCAGGGAGGGCTAATGAAAAACTGTTTTTT
CASSPGRANEKLFF
>TRBJ1-6|-|many|TRBV9
TGTGCCAGCAGCGTAGGTCAGACAGGCGCTAATTCACCCCTCCACTTT
CASSVGQTGANSPLHF
>TRBJ1-1|-|many|TRBV7-2
TGTGCCAGCAGCTCTCTTAAGAACACTGAAGCTTTCTTT
CASSSLKNTEAFF
>TRBJ1-2|TRBD1|many|TRBV28
TGTGCCAGCAAAACGGGACAGACCTATGGCTACACCTTC
CASKTGQTYGYTF
>TRBJ2-1|TRBD2|many|TRBV5-1
TGCGCCAGTCGGACTAGCGGGAGCACCTACAATGAGCAGTTCTTC
CASRTSGSTYNEQFF
>TRBJ2-1|TRBD2|many|TRBV10-1
TGCGCCAGCTCACCTCTGGCTAGCGGGAGTGGTGAGCAGTTCTTC
CASSPLASGSGEQFF
>TRBJ2-1|-|medium-sized|TRBV4-1
TGCGCCAGCAGCCAAGGACGGGACCCCCCCTACAATGAGCAGTTCTTC
CASSQGRDPPYNEQFF
>TRBJ2-3|-|many|TRBV7-2
TGTGCCAGCAGCTCACAGCCGGATACGCAGTATTTT
CASSSQPDTQYF
>TRBJ2-7|TRBD1|many|TRBV5-1
TGCGCCAGCAGCTCGACAGGGGGTCGGAACGAGCAGTACTTC
CASSSTGGRNEQYF
>TRBJ2-3|TRBD2|many|TRBV7-9
TGTGCCAGCAGCCGGACTAGCGGGAGTGGCACAGATACGCAGTATTTT
CASSRTSGSGTDTQYF
>TRBJ2-7|TRBD2|many|TRBV18
TGTGCCAGCTCACCGTATTTAGCGGGAGGTCAGGACGAGCAGTACTTC
CASSPYLAGGQDEQYF
>TRBJ2-2|-|many|TRBV21-1
TGTGCCAGCAGCAACCCCGGACAGGGAAGCTCCGGGGAGCTGTTTTTT
CASSNPGQGSSGELFF